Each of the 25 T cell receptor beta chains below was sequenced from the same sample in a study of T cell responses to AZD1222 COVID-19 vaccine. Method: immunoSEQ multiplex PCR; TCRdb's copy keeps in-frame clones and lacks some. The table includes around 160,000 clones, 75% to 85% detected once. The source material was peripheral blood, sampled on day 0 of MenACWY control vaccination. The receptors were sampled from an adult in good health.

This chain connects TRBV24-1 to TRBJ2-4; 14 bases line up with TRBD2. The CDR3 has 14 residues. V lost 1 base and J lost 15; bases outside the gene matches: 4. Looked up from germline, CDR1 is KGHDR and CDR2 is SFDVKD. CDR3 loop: CATSDLGTSGGLYF. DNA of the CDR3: TGTGCCACCAGTGATTTAGGGACTAGCGGGGGTCTGTACTTC.

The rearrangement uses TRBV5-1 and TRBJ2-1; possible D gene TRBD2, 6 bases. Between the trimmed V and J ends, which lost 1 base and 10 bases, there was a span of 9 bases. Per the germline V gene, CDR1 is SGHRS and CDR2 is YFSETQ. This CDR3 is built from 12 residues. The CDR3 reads CASSLPGLEQFF. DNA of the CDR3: TGCGCCAGCAGCTTGCCTGGACTAGAGCAGTTCTTC.

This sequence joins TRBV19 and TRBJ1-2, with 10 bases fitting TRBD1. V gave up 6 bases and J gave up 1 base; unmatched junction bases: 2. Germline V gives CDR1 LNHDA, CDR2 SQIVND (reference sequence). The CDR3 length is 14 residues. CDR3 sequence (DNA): TGTGCCAGTAGAGGGACAGGGGTTAACTATGGCTACACCTTC. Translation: CASRGTGVNYGYTF.

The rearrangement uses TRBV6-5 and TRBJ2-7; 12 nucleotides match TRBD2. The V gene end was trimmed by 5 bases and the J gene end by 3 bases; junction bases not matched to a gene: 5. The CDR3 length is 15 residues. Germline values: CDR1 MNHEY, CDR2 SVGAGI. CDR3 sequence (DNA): TGTGCCAGCAGTATTACTAGCGGGGGGATCTACGAGCAGTACGTC. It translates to CASSITSGGIYEQYV.

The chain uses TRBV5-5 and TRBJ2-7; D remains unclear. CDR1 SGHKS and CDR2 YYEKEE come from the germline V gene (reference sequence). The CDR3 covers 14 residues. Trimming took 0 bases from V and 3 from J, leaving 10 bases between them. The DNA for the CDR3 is TGTGCCAGCAGCTTGGTATGGGTTGGCTACGAGCAGTACTTC. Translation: CASSLVWVGYEQYF.

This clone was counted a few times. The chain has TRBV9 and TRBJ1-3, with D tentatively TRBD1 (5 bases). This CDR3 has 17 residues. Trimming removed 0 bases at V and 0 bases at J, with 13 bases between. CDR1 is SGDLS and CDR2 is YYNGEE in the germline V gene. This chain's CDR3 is CASSVAFGGTSGNTIYF. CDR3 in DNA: TGTGCCAGCAGCGTAGCTTTCGGGGGGACCTCTGGAAACACCATATATTTT. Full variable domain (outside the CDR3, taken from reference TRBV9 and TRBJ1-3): DSGVTQTPKHLITATGQRVTLRCSPRSGDLSVYWYQQSLDQGLQFLIQYYNGEERAKGNILERFSAQQFPDLHSELNLSSLELGDSALYFCASSVAFGGTSGNTIYFGEGSWLTVV.

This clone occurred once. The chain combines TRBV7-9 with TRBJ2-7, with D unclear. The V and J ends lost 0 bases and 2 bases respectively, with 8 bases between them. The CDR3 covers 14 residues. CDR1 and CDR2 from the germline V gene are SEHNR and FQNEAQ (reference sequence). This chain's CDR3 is CASSLASPAYEQYV. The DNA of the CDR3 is TGTGCCAGCAGCTTAGCTTCCCCCGCCTACGAGCAGTACGTC.

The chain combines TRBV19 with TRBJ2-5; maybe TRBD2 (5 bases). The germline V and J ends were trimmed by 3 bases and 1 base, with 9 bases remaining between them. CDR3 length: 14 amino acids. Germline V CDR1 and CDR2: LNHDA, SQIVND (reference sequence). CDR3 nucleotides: TGTGCCAGTAGTATTCTAGCCGGCCAAGAGACCCAGTACTTC. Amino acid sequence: CASSILAGQETQYF.

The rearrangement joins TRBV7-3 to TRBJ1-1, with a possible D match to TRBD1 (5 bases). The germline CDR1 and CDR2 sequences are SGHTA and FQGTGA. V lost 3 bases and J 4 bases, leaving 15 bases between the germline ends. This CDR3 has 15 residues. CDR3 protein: CASSLEGAGGTEAFF. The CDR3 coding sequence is TGTGCCAGCAGCTTGGAAGGGGCCGGGGGCACTGAAGCTTTCTTT.

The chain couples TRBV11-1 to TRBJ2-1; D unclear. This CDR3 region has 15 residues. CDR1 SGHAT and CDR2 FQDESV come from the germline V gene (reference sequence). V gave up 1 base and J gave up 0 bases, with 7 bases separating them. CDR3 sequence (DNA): TGTGCCAGCAGCTTAGGGAAAGGCTCCTACAATGAGCAGTTCTTC. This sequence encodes CASSLGKGSYNEQFF.

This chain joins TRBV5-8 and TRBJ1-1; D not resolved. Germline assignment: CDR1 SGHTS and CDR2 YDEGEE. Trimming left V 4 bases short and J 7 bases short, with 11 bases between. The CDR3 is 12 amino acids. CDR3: CASSRIAIEAFF. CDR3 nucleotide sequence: TGTGCCAGCAGCCGAATCGCGATTGAAGCTTTCTTT.

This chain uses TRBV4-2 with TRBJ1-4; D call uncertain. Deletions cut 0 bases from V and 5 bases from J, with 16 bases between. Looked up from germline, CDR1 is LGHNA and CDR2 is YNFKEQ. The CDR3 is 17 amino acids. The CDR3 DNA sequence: TGTGCCAGCAGCCAAGAGATACCGAGGGCCCGGAATGAAAAACTGTTTTTT. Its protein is CASSQEIPRARNEKLFF.

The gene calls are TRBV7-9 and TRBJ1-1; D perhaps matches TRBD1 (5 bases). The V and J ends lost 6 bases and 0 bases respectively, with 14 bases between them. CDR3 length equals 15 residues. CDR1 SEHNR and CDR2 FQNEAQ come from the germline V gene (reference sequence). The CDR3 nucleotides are TGTGCCAGCAGGGAACCGGGACTCCTGAACACTGAAGCTTTCTTT. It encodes CASREPGLLNTEAFF. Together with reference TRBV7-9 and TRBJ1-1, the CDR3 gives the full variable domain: DTGVSQNPRHKITKRGQNVTFRCDPISEHNRLYWYRQTLGQGPEFLTYFQNEAQLEKSRLLSDRFSAERPKGSFSTLEIQRTEQGDSAMYLCASREPGLLNTEAFFGQGTRLTVV.

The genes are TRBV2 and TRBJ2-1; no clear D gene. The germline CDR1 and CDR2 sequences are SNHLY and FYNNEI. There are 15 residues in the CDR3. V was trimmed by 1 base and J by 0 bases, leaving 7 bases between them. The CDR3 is CASSEGVSSYNEQFF. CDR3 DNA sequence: TGTGCCAGCAGTGAAGGGGTAAGCTCCTACAATGAGCAGTTCTTC.

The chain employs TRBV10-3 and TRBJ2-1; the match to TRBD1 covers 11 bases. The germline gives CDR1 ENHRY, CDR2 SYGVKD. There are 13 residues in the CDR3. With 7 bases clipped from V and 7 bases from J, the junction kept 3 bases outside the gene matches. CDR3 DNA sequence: TGTGCCATCAAAGGGACAGGGGGTAATGAGCAGTTCTTC. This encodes CAIKGTGGNEQFF.

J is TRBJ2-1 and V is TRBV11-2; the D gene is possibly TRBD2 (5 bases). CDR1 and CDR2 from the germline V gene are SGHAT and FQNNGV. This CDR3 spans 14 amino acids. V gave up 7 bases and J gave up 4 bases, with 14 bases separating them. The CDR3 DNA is TGTGCCAGCACCCTAGGCAGAGGGTACAATGAGCAGTTCTTC. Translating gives CASTLGRGYNEQFF.

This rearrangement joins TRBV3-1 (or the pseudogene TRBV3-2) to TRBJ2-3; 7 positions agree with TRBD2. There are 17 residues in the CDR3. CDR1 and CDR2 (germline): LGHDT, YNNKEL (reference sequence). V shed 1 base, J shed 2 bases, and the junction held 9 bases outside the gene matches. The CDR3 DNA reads TGTGCCAGCAGCCAAGGCAAGGCTAGCGGACACACAGATACGCAGTATTTT. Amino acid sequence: CASSQGKASGHTDTQYF.

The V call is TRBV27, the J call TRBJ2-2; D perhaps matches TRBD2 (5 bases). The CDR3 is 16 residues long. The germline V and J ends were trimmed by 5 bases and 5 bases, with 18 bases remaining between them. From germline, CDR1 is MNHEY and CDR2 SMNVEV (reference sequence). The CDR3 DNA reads TGTGCCAGCAGTATTATCACACACGGCGGGACCGGGGAGCTGTTTTTT. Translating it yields CASSIITHGGTGELFF.

CDR3 protein: CASSLTGGLETQYF. CDR3 nucleotides: TGCGCCAGCAGCTTGACAGGGGGCTTGGAGACCCAGTACTTC. The gene calls are TRBV5-1 and TRBJ2-5, with 9 bases that match TRBD1. The CDR3 consists of 14 residues. V lost 1 base to trimming and J lost 5 bases; unmatched junction nucleotides: 3. Looked up from germline, CDR1 is SGHRS and CDR2 is YFSETQ.

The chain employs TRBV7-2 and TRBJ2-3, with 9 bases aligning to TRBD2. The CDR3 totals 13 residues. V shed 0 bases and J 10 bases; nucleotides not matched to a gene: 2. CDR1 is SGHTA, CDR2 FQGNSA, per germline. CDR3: CASSLAGLAAQYF. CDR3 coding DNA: TGTGCCAGCAGCTTAGCGGGACTAGCCGCGCAGTATTTT.

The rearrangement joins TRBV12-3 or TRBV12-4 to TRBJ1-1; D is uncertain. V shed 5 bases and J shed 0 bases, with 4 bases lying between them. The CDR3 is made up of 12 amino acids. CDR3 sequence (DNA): TGTGCCAGCAGTAGGATGAACACTGAAGCTTTCTTT. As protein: CASSRMNTEAFF.

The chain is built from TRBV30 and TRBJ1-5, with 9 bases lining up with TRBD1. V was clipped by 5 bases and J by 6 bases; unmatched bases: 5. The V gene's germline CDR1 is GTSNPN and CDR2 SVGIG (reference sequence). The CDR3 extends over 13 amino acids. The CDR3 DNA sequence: TGTGCCTGGCAGGGACAGGGCGGTCAGCCCCAGCATTTT. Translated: CAWQGQGGQPQHF. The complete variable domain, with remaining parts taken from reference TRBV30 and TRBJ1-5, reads SQTIHQWPATLVQPVGSPLSLECTVEGTSNPNLYWYRQAAGRGLQLLFYSVGIGQISSEVPQNLSASRPQDRQFILSSKKLLLSDSGFYLCAWQGQGGQPQHFGDGTRLSIL.

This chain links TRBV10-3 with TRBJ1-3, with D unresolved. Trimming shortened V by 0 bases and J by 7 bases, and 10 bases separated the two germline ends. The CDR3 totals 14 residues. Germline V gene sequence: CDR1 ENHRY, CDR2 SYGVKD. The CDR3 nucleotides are TGTGCCATCAGTGAGTCGGGCCTAGGGAACACCATATATTTT. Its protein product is CAISESGLGNTIYF.

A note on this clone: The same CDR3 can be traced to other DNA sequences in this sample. The CDR3 is CASSEGTGNSGNTIYF. CDR3 in DNA: TGTGCCAGCAGTGAAGGCACAGGGAACTCTGGAAACACCATATATTTT. This sequence joins TRBV2 and TRBJ1-3; TRBD1 might be the D (6 bases). The CDR3 is 16 residues long. Germline V gives CDR1 SNHLY, CDR2 FYNNEI. The V gene lost 1 base and the J gene lost 0 bases, with 10 bases spanning the gap.

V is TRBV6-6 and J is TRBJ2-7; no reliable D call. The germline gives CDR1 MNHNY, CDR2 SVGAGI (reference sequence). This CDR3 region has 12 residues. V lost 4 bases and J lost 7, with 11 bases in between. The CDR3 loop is CASSSQSWEQYF. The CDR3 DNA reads TGTGCCAGCAGTTCACAGTCCTGGGAGCAGTACTTC.